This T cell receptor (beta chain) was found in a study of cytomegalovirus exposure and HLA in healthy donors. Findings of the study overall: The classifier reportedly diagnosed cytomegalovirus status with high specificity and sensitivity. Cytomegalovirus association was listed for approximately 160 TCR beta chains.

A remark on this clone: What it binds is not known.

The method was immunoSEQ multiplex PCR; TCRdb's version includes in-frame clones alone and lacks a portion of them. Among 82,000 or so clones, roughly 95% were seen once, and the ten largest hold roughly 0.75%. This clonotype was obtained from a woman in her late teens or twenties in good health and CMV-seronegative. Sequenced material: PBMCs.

The CDR3 DNA follows: TGTGCCAGCAGCTCCGGACTGCAGGGGACCTACGAGCAGTACTTC. Protein product: CASSSGLQGTYEQYF. The chain recombines TRBV9 with TRBJ2-5; tentative D call: TRBD1 (6 bases). The end of the DNA is better explained by TRBJ2-7, so the J call may be wrong. The germline V gene encodes CDR1 SGDLS and CDR2 YYNGEE. This CDR3 has 15 residues.